This entry concerns a single TCR beta chain. The data were taken from a study of blood T cell repertoires in COVID-19. Study-wide context: Donors in the United States, Italy and Spain gave samples during acute or convalescent COVID-19.

Per the original methods: Cell counts per sample came from amplifying reference gene primers. Clones were read by immunoSEQ multiplex PCR, and TCRdb kept only the in-frame ones, dropping some. That table is the source of V, J and clone size, and D and trimming were worked out from the DNA. The sample contains around 250,000 clones, around 88% of which appear only once. The TCR originated in an elderly man with acute or convalescent COVID-19. Sequencing was performed on peripheral blood.

This chain's CDR3 is CASSRQLTGEAFTDTQYF. CDR3 DNA: TGTGCCAGCAGCAGACAACTGACAGGGGAGGCCTTCACAGATACGCAGTATTTT. The chain carries TRBV9 and TRBJ2-3; the match to TRBD1 covers 8 bases. The CDR3 extends over 18 amino acids. The germline CDR1 and CDR2 sequences are SGDLS and YYNGEE. V shed 4 bases, J shed 2 bases, and the junction held 15 bases outside the gene matches.